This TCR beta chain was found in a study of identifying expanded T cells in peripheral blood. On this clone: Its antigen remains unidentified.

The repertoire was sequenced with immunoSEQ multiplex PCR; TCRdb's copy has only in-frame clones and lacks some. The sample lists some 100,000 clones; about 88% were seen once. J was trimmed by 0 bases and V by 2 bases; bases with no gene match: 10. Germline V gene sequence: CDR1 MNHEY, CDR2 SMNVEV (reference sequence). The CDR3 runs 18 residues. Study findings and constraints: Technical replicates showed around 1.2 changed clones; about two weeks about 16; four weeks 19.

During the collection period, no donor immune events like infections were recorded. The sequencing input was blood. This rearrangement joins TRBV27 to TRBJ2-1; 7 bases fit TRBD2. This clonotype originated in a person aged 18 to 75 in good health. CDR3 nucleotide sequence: TGTGCCAGCAGTTTACCCCGACTAGCAGGAAGCTCCTACAATGAGCAGTTCTTC. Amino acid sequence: CASSLPRLAGSSYNEQFF.